This T cell receptor beta chain came from a study of CD4+ T cells in melanoma. Whole-study findings and limits: Reportedly, melanoma neoantigen-specific CD4+ T cells showed varied differentiation states. CD8+ T cell, macrophage and B cell function reportedly correlated with neoantigen-specific CD4+ T cells.

Concerning this clone: Its matching antigen is unknown.

Germline CDR1 is LGHDT and CDR2 is YNNKEL (reference sequence). This CDR3 has 16 residues. V was clipped by 3 bases and J by 0 bases, with 14 bases between them. The protocol was immunoSEQ multiplex PCR, while the TCRdb copy is restricted to in-frame clones and leaves out a portion. The sample has roughly 6,600 clones; approximately 69% are singletons. Sequenced material: cells from a culture (not recorded whether cultured in vitro). The receptor was isolated from a human donor with melanoma. The chain carries TRBV3-1 (or the pseudogene TRBV3-2) and TRBJ1-2; D unclear. Here the CDR3 reads CASSHPSATANYGYTF. The CDR3 DNA reads TGTGCCAGCAGCCATCCTTCGGCCACCGCTAACTATGGCTACACCTTC.